The next 3 T cell receptor beta chains were all read from a single sample in a study of technical replicates of blood from a few donors. Sequencing used immunoSEQ multiplex PCR; TCRdb keeps in-frame clones, though not all of them. The sample yields about 79,000 clones, around 90% seen once. The sample taken for sequencing was T cells isolated from PBMCs. The receptors here all came from a human donor in good health. Some clones in this sample may be carry-over from other donors' samples.

The chain carries TRBV28 and TRBJ2-3, with a possible D match to TRBD2 (5 bases). The CDR3 loop spans 12 amino acids. Trimming stripped 6 bases from V and 1 base from J, with 5 bases between. Germline CDR1 and CDR2: MDHEN and SYDVKM. CDR3 DNA sequence: TGTGCCAGCAGGAGGGGCACAGATACGCAGTATTTT. Residues: CASRRGTDTQYF.

The rearrangement uses TRBV27 and TRBJ1-1; 9 bases match TRBD1. Germline lookup yields CDR1 MNHEY and CDR2 SMNVEV (reference sequence). CDR3 length: 16 amino acids. The V segment lost 0 bases and the J segment 3 bases; nucleotides outside the gene matches: 5. The CDR3 reads CASSLSPGQGDTEAFF. The CDR3 region has the DNA TGTGCCAGCAGTTTATCACCGGGACAGGGAGACACTGAAGCTTTCTTT.

The chain recombines TRBV19 with TRBJ2-3; tentative D call: TRBD2 (5 bases). Trimming took 5 bases from V and 0 from J, leaving 12 bases between them. Germline V gene lookup returns CDR1 LNHDA and CDR2 SQIVND (reference sequence). The CDR3 has 15 amino acids. CDR3 DNA: TGTGCCAGTAGTCCCGGAGGCTTTAGCACAGATACGCAGTATTTT. Translated, it gives CASSPGGFSTDTQYF.